The T cell receptor beta chain under discussion was sequenced for a study of tissue T cells after allogeneic stem cell transplantation (dated by TCRdb to between 2021 and 2024). Background for the entire study: The study profiled TCR beta repertoires in many tissues obtained from research autopsies of patients with and without GVHD, and also in mouse models of GVHD. The human part of the study was a prospective observational study with no blinding and no randomization. General conclusions and limits of the study: A small and clinically heterogeneous patient cohort was studied, and sampling depth was acknowledged as a limitation. Which tissue TCRs were alloreactive or antigen-specific was not determined in the study, and some clones might have been persisting host cells. In both patients and mice, only a limited portion of the TCR repertoire detected in tissues was captured by blood and spleen T cells. Within patients, how anatomically similar the tissues were was a key factor in shaping TCR repertoire composition, regardless of disease or transplant status. Not many T cell clones showed up in more than one patient, yet clustering based on motifs uncovered repertoire signatures that were shared across patients in a tissue-specific way.

According to the study, the label for this sample's time point signals: mouse harvest day 14 after allogeneic transplant. Each mouse graft, delivered by tail vein injection, combined 10^6 splenic CD5+ T cells with 10^7 T-cell-depleted bone marrow cells. To model GVHD in mice, a major MHC-mismatch B6 (H2b) into BALB/c (H2d) model was used, and tissues were profiled at day 7 or 14. Mouse tissues and retro-orbital blood were harvested on day 7 or 14 post-transplant using separate sterile tools per animal; livers were flushed beforehand. Before genomic DNA was isolated with the DNeasy Blood & Tissue Kit, mouse tissues were minced with razor blades in buffered saline. The method behind the library was the immunoSEQ multiplex PCR assay. Adaptive Biotechnologies performed TCRbeta CDR3 sequencing at survey depth and reported CDR3 sequences, V/J genes, productive frequency, and template counts. TCR beta CDR3 regions were amplified from genomic DNA rather than RNA. Under the source paper's analysis protocol: Jensen-Shannon divergence served to quantify pairwise repertoire overlap between tissues, with 0 meaning identical and 1 meaning complete divergence. Tissues were clustered by single-linkage agglomerative hierarchical clustering of pairwise JSD values and displayed as dendrograms. GLIPH2 was run on all patient samples with simulation_depth 1000, kmer_min_depth 3, cdr3_length_cutoff 8, keeping groups with more than two unique CDR3s. A standardized tissue-overlap score extrapolated Jaccard GLIPH-group overlap across patients to a standard repertoire size of 1000 clones. Associations of diversity with clinical or experimental variables used linear mixed-effect models with tissue fixed effects and individual random effects. TCRdb carries this immuneACCESS record with in-frame sequences only. Its versions omit some clonotypes, under half of them owing to an unresolved V gene in the studies checked, with the rest unexplained. V and J calls and clone size follow that table, whereas D and trimming were derived from the DNA. For this sample there are around 890 clones; 50% to 60% appear just once. 41% of the sample is held by the ten biggest clonotypes.

By share, this clone ranks as large (0.1 to 1%). Which antigen it targets is not known. Throughout, gene names and germline sequences are given for the mouse. With the read ending 1 residue before the CDR3 end, the germline J gene is used to fill in that end. The germline V gene (reference sequence) sets CDR1 to LGHDT and CDR2 to YNNKQL. From V the trimming removes 4 bases and from J it removes 5 bases, while the gene matches leave 4 bases of the junction unaccounted for. The CDR3 holds 15 amino acids from the cysteine to the phenylalanine. Part of the CDR3 DNA is given, 42 bases translated from base 1.

The receptor's source is a female BALB/c mouse given C57BL/6 T cells with graft-versus-host disease after an allogeneic hematopoietic cell transplant. The rearranged chain carries TRBV4 and TRBJ2-1, and 11 junctional nucleotides match TRBD2. The sequenced sample was liver tissue. The sequenced part of the CDR3 DNA is TGTGCCAGCAGCTCGGGACTGGGGGATGATGCTGAGCAGTTC. It codes for CASSSGLGDDAEQF. The full CDR3 protein is CASSSGLGDDAEQFF. With the portions outside the CDR3 filled from the reference TRBV4 and TRBJ2-1 genes, the complete variable region becomes ETAVFQTPNYHVTQVGNEVSFNCKQTLGHDTMYWYKQDSKKLLKIMFSYNNKQLIVNETVPRRFSPQSSDKAHLNLRIKSVEPEDSAVYLCASSSGLGDDAEQFFGPGTRLTVL.